Each of the 26 T cell receptor delta chains below was sequenced from the same sample in a study of gamma-delta T cells after stem cell transplantation. TCRdb re-called the RT-PCR reads via CATT. The table records thousands of delta-chain clones, 3.5% to 4% of them present only once. The sample consisted of gamma-delta T cells. The receptors originated from a human donor. It is not recorded whose cells these are; they may come from a transplant donor.

Turning to this clone: This probably arose from a read error, given a far larger clone one base away. Other DNA sequences in this specimen translate into the identical CDR3. The CDR3 reads CACDKLGDLGLTDKLIF. CDR3 DNA: TGTGCCTGTGACAAACTGGGGGATTTGGGTCTCACCGATAAGCTCATCTTT. The chain combines TRDV2 with TRDJ1; 10 positions agree with TRDD3. The germline CDR1 and CDR2 sequences are GEAIGNYY and EKD. This CDR3 has 17 amino acids.

This clone showed up just a few times. A much larger clone sits a single nucleotide away, making a read error possible. The sample has other DNA sequences that encode this CDR3 too. The V and J genes are TRDV2 and TRDJ1; 9 nucleotides match TRDD3. CDR3 length: 19 residues. The V segment lost 2 bases and the J segment 0 bases; nucleotides outside the gene matches: 15. Per germline, CDR1 GEAIGNYY and CDR2 EKD. CDR3 protein: CACDSVLGDPARYTDKLIF. The CDR3 DNA is TGTGCCTGTGACAGTGTACTGGGGGACCCCGCCCGGTACACCGATAAACTCATCTTT.

This clone was seen more than once but under ten times. TCRdb assigns this DNA the protein of a much larger clone, which departs from its translation at residue 9; this likely reflects a read error, and the protein shown comes from translating the DNA. V and J are TRDV2 and TRDJ1, with 8 bases identical to TRDD3. The V and J ends lost 3 bases and 0 bases, in that order; junction bases with no gene match: 11. The CDR3 has 17 amino acids. In germline, CDR1 is GEAIGNYY, CDR2 EKD. The CDR3 DNA reads TGTGCCTGTGACTCGCTGGGGGACATTTCGTACACCGATAAACTCATCTTT. Encoded protein: CACDSLGDISYTDKLIF.

This clone was picked up a small number of times. One junction end disagrees with the germline gene, perhaps due to a read error. The chain links TRDV2 to TRDJ1, with TRDD3 matching over 11 bases. Germline V CDR1 and CDR2: GEAIGNYY, EKD. CDR3 length: 16 amino acids. The CDR3 here is CARDMMMGDTRNKLIF. DNA for the CDR3: TGTGCCCGTGACATGATGATGGGGGATACGCGCAATAAACTCATCTTT.

There are a few counts of this clone. The likely explanation is a read error, given a far larger clone one base away. The identical CDR3 is also encoded by other nucleotide sequences in the sample. This chain links TRDV2 with TRDJ1, with 9 nucleotides matching TRDD3. Germline trimming cut 2 bases from V and 1 base from J; bases unmatched to any gene: 10. This CDR3 region has 17 residues. The germline gives CDR1 GEAIGNYY, CDR2 EKD. The DNA of the CDR3 is TGTGCCTGTGACAAGCTGGGGGATTTGGGTCTCACCGATAAACTCATCTTT. Its translation: CACDKLGDLGLTDKLIF.

Only a few counts were recorded for this clone. A clone one base away is much larger, so this may be a read error. The V and J genes are TRDV2 and TRDJ3; 7 bases are a match to TRDD3. With 3 bases clipped from V and 0 bases from J, the junction kept 13 bases outside the gene matches. The CDR3 sequence is 20 residues long. In germline, CDR1 is GEAIGNYY, CDR2 EKD. The DNA of the CDR3 is TGTGCCTGTGACGTTACTGGGGAATACGGAAGCTCCTGGGACACCCGACAGATGTTTTTC. Protein: CACDVTGEYGSSWDTRQMFF.

This clone has just a few counts. This likely traces to a read error, being one base from a far larger clone. The sample contains more than one DNA sequence encoding this CDR3. The chain has TRDV2 and TRDJ1; 12 bases are shared with TRDD3. From germline, CDR1 is GEAIGNYY and CDR2 EKD. The CDR3 extends over 16 amino acids. The J segment lost 6 bases and the V segment lost 3 bases, leaving 10 bases of the junction unmatched. Here the CDR3 reads CACDPILGDTPNKLIF. In nucleotides, the CDR3 is TGTGCCTGTGACCCAATACTGGGGGATACCCCAAATAAACTCATCTTT.

A remark on this clone: This DNA translates differently at residue 16 from the TCRdb protein, which is that of a much larger clone; a read error is likely, and the protein shown is the DNA's own translation. The gene calls are TRDV1 and TRDJ1; 11 nucleotides line up with TRDD3. V dropped 2 bases and J dropped 3; count of bases not matched to a gene: 20. This CDR3 region has 21 residues. The germline CDR1 and CDR2 sequences are TSWWSYY and QGS. DNA of the CDR3: TGTGCTCTTGGGGAAGACGATTGGGACCGACTGGGGGATAGGTGCGCCGATAAACTCATCTTT. Amino acid sequence: CALGEDDWDRLGDRCADKLIF.

As for this clone: Since a much larger clone is just one base distant, this may be a read error. The V gene is TRDV2, the J gene TRDJ3, with 11 bases lining up with TRDD3. V lost 5 bases to trimming and J lost 0 bases; unmatched junction nucleotides: 2. CDR1 GEAIGNYY and CDR2 EKD come from the germline V gene. The CDR3 extends over 17 amino acids. CDR3 amino acids: CACGTGGYSWDTRQMFF. The CDR3 DNA is TGTGCCTGTGGCACTGGGGGATACTCCTGGGACACCCGACAGATGTTTTTC.

By sample share, this clone is medium-sized (0.01 to 0.1%). The V gene is TRDV1, the J gene TRDJ1; TRDD3 is a possible D gene (5 bases). V lost 3 bases, J lost 0 bases, and 11 bases lay in between. The V gene's germline CDR1 is TSWWSYY and CDR2 QGS. This CDR3 is built from 15 residues. In DNA, the CDR3 is TGTGCTCTTGGGGACGCTGGGCCTTACACCGATAAACTCATCTTT. This encodes CALGDAGPYTDKLIF.

As for this clone: Other DNA sequences in the sample encode the same CDR3. This sequence joins TRDV1 and TRDJ1, with 10 bases that match TRDD3. In germline, CDR1 is TSWWSYY, CDR2 QGS. The V gene end was trimmed by 3 bases and the J gene end by 4 bases; junction bases not matched to a gene: 23. CDR3 length: 21 amino acids. The CDR3 DNA reads TGTGCTCTTGGGGAGTCCTGGGTGCGGGACTGGGGGATCCCCAAGGACGATAAACTCATCTTT. Its protein is CALGESWVRDWGIPKDDKLIF.

For this clone: A far larger clone lies a single base away; this is likely a read error. Different DNA sequences within this sample yield the same CDR3. The genes are TRDV2 and TRDJ1; 9 bases are a match to TRDD3. Germline CDR1 and CDR2: GEAIGNYY and EKD. The CDR3 extends over 21 amino acids. Germline trimming cut 1 base from V and 0 bases from J; bases unmatched to any gene: 20. This CDR3 reads CACDTVKAPVGGYRDTDKLIF. The CDR3 DNA reads as TGTGCCTGTGACACTGTTAAGGCCCCTGTCGGGGGATACAGAGACACCGATAAACTCATCTTT.

In this sample, this clone turned up a few times. One end of the junction does not line up with germline, which may come from a read error. V is TRDV1 and J is TRDJ1; D is perhaps TRDD2 (5 bases). This CDR3 spans 20 amino acids. Looked up from germline, CDR1 is TSWWSYY and CDR2 is QGS. The CDR3 reads CALTLAPVETWCPYTDKLIF. The DNA for the CDR3 is TGTGCTCTTACATTAGCCCCTGTCGAGACCTGGTGCCCCTACACCGACAAACTCATCTTT.

With regard to this clone: It may be a read error: a sequence one base away is much more abundant. V usage is TRDV2 and J usage is TRDJ1; either TRDD2 or TRDD3 may fit D (5 bases each). V was shortened by 1 base and J by 0 bases, with 17 bases between the two germline ends. The CDR3 runs 17 residues. Per germline, CDR1 GEAIGNYY and CDR2 EKD. CDR3 sequence: CACDTLRDPMYTDKLIF. The DNA for the CDR3 is TGTGCCTGTGACACACTGAGGGATCCTATGTACACCGATAAACTCATCTTT.

Of note for this clone: This may stem from a read error, because a much larger clone lies one nucleotide away. Other DNA sequences in the sample encode the same CDR3. The CDR3 protein is CACDALLGIHTDKLIF. The DNA of the CDR3 is TGTGCCTGTGACGCCCTACTGGGGATTCACACCGATAAACTCATCTTC. This chain uses TRDV2 with TRDJ1; 7 bases agree with TRDD3. CDR1 is GEAIGNYY, CDR2 EKD, per germline. This CDR3 has 16 residues.

The chain recombines TRDV2 with TRDJ1; 8 nucleotides align to TRDD3. Germline loops: CDR1 GEAIGNYY, CDR2 EKD. The CDR3 has 14 amino acids. V lost 3 bases, J lost 9 bases, and 11 bases stayed unmatched. CDR3 sequence (DNA): TGTGCCTGTGACCGACTGGGGGCTAAAGGCGAACTCATCTTT. Amino acid sequence: CACDRLGAKGELIF.

This clone showed up just a few times. This DNA translates differently at residue 10 from the TCRdb protein, which is that of a much larger clone; a read error is likely, and the protein shown is the DNA's own translation. The chain links TRDV2 to TRDJ1; 8 nucleotides agree with TRDD3. The CDR3 runs to 16 residues. Germline CDR1 reads GEAIGNYY; CDR2 reads EKD. Trimming at V came to 4 bases and at J to 3 bases, leaving 12 bases not matched to a gene. CDR3 sequence reads: CACELLGATRPDKLIF. The DNA for the CDR3 is TGTGCCTGTGAGTTACTGGGGGCCACGAGGCCCGATAAACTCATCTTT.

This clone has just a few counts. This DNA translates differently at residue 6 from the TCRdb protein, which is that of a much larger clone; a read error is likely, and the protein shown is the DNA's own translation. The chain uses TRDV2 and TRDJ1, with D possibly matching TRDD3 (6 bases). Looked up from germline, CDR1 is GEAIGNYY and CDR2 is EKD. The CDR3 runs to 15 residues. Trimming removed 3 bases at V and 1 base at J, with 14 bases between. CDR3 protein: CACDLQGDPTDKLIF. The CDR3 coding sequence is TGTGCCTGTGACCTACAGGGGGACCCCACCGATAAACTCATCTTT.

This clone was recorded a few times. TCRdb attributes to this sequence the protein of a much larger clone, which differs from the DNA translation at residue 12; a read error is likely, and the protein displayed is translated from the DNA. The J gene is TRDJ1, the V gene TRDV2; 10 bases fit TRDD3. The CDR3 sequence is 18 residues long. CDR1 is GEAIGNYY, CDR2 EKD, per germline. Trimming took 4 bases from V and 0 from J; bases not matched to a gene: 13. In DNA form, the CDR3 reads TGTGCCTGTGATCCCCTTCGCCTGGGGGATAAGCACACCGATAAACTCATCTTT. Translated: CACDPLRLGDKHTDKLIF.

This clone was recorded a few times. DNA and listed protein disagree at residue 8, so the protein shown here was translated from the DNA. The rearrangement joins TRDV1 to TRDJ1; weak D call: TRDD3 (6 bases). V lost 4 bases and J lost 0, with 18 bases in between. Germline-derived CDR1 and CDR2 are TSWWSYY and QGS. This CDR3 spans 17 amino acids. As DNA, the CDR3 is TGTGCTCTTGGGGCGCGGGGGCCGGGGGACGACACCGATAAACTCATCTTT. Translating it yields CALGARGPGDDTDKLIF.

This rearrangement joins TRDV2 to TRDJ1; TRDD3 matches 10 bases. V shed 3 bases, J shed 0 bases, and the junction held 18 bases outside the gene matches. This CDR3 region has 20 residues. Germline V gene lookup returns CDR1 GEAIGNYY and CDR2 EKD. The CDR3 DNA is TGTGCCTGTGACCGCATTCCTACGGGGGATACGCTAAGAAACACCGATAAACTCATCTTT. Residues: CACDRIPTGDTLRNTDKLIF.

Judged by abundance, this clone is medium-sized. This chain joins TRDV3 and TRDJ1; no definite D call. The CDR3 length is 15 residues. Germline V gene lookup returns CDR1 TVYSNPD and CDR2 GDNSRS (reference sequence). Trimming removed 0 bases at V and 3 bases at J, with 17 bases between. The CDR3 DNA reads as TGTGCCTTTAGTCCCCAGTACGGTTTGGCCGATAAACTCATCTTT. Translating it yields CAFSPQYGLADKLIF. The whole variable domain, remainder taken from reference TRDV3 and TRDJ1, is CDKVTQSSPDQTVASGSEVVLLCTYDTVYSNPDLFWYRIRPDYSFQFVFYGDNSRSEGADFTQGRFSVKHILTQKAFHLVISPVRTEDSATYYCAFSPQYGLADKLIFGKGTRVTVEP.

To note about this clone: This DNA translates differently at residue 5 from the TCRdb protein, which is that of a much larger clone; a read error is likely, and the protein shown is the DNA's own translation. For the CDR3, the DNA is TGTGCCTGTGACACCCTTACTGGGGGATACGTCGATAAACTCATCTTT. Its translation: CACDTLTGGYVDKLIF. The chain links TRDV2 to TRDJ1; 13 bases agree with TRDD3. CDR1 GEAIGNYY and CDR2 EKD come from the germline V gene. The CDR3 totals 16 residues. With V trimmed by 0 bases and J by 4 bases, 4 bases remained unmatched.

This clone came up a few times. A much larger clone sits a single nucleotide away, making a read error possible. The same CDR3 can be traced to other DNA sequences in this sample. The V and J genes are TRDV2 and TRDJ1; TRDD3 agrees at 8 bases. This CDR3 has 18 residues. The V gene's germline CDR1 is GEAIGNYY and CDR2 EKD. The DNA of the CDR3 is TGTGCCTGTGACACCGTCCTTACTGGGGGTCAAGGGACCGATAAACTCATTTTT. It codes for CACDTVLTGGQGTDKLIF.

Note on this clone: This likely came from a read error, as a far larger clone is one base away. This chain uses TRDV1 with TRDJ1; D unclear. The CDR3 totals 22 residues. CDR1 and CDR2 from the germline V gene are TSWWSYY and QGS. With 4 bases removed from V and 0 bases from J, the gap between germline ends came to 33 bases. The CDR3 loop reads CALGGLRLVWFDTPDYTDKLIF. The CDR3 DNA reads as TGTGCTCTTGGGGGCTTACGGCTGGTTTGGTTTGACACTCCCGACTACACCGATAAACTCATCTTT.

This clone was seen a handful of times. TCRdb pairs this DNA with a much larger clone's protein that differs at residue 13, likely a read error; the protein shown was translated from the DNA. The chain's CDR3 is CACDPLGGTVADRLIF. The CDR3 coding sequence is TGTGCCTGTGATCCACTGGGGGGTACTGTTGCCGATAGACTCATCTTT. The chain uses TRDV2 and TRDJ1; TRDD3 matches 8 bases. CDR1 and CDR2 from the germline V gene are GEAIGNYY and EKD. The CDR3 runs 16 residues.